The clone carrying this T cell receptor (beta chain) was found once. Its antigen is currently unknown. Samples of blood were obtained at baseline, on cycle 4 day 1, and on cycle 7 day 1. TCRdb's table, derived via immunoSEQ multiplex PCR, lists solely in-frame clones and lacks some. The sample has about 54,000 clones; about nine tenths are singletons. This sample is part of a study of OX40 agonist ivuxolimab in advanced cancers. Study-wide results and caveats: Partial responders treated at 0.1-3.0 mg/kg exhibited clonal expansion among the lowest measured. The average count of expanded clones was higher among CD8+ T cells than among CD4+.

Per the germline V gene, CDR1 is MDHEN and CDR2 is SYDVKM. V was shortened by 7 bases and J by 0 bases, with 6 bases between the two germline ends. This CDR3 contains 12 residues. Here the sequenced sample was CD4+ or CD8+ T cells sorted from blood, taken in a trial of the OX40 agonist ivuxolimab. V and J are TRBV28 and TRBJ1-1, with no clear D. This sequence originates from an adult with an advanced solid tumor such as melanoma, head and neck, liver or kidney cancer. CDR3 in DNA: TGTGCCAGCATCCGAGTGAACACTGAAGCTTTCTTT. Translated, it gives CASIRVNTEAFF. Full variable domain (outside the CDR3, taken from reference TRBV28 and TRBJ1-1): DVKVTQSSRYLVKRTGEKVFLECVQDMDHENMFWYRQDPGLGLRLIYFSYDVKMKEKGDIPEGYSVSREKKERFSLILESASTNQTSMYLCASIRVNTEAFFGQGTRLTVV.